This is a list of T cell receptor beta chains from one sample in a study of shared clonotypes between healthy human individuals. The table came from immunoSEQ multiplex PCR; TCRdb's copy has only in-frame clones and leaves some out. The sample contains about 1 million clones, 60% to 80% of which appear only once. The sequenced material came from memory CD4+ T cells sorted from blood. These receptors were taken from a man aged 18 to 30 in good health. CDR3s include the opening cysteine and the closing phenylalanine or tryptophan. Each record gives: CDR3 length, clone size, D gene, J gene, V gene, CDR3 protein, CDR3 DNA. D genes are given only for firm matches. Clone size is not always given. Where it is, it says once, few, many or a class for expanded clones.

length: 15; size: NA; D: NA; J: TRBJ1-2; V: TRBV5-5; CDR3: CASSLSVGLGYGYTF; DNA: TGTGCCAGCAGCCTGAGTGTGGGCTTAGGCTATGGCTACACCTTC
length: 15; size: NA; D: NA; J: TRBJ1-2; V: TRBV11-3; CDR3: CASSLARDNLHGYTF; DNA: TGTGCCAGCAGCTTAGCCCGAGACAATCTACACGGCTACACCTTC
length: 15; size: once; D: NA; J: TRBJ1-1; V: TRBV7-9; CDR3: CASNPLGGERTEAFF; DNA: TGTGCCAGCAACCCCCTGGGAGGGGAGAGAACTGAAGCTTTCTTT
length: 15; size: NA; D: TRBD1; J: TRBJ1-5; V: TRBV19; CDR3: CASSITRTGLQPQHF; DNA: TGTGCCAGTAGTATTACCAGGACAGGGCTCCAGCCCCAGCATTTT
length: 13; size: once; D: NA; J: TRBJ1-2; V: TRBV6-5; CDR3: CASHRDGSYGYTF; DNA: TGTGCCAGCCATAGGGACGGCTCTTATGGCTACACCTTC
length: 19; size: NA; D: NA; J: TRBJ1-6; V: TRBV29-1; CDR3: CSVGSPNIDRTSYNSPLHF; DNA: TGCAGCGTTGGAAGCCCTAATATAGACAGGACCTCCTATAATTCACCCCTCCACTTT
length: 18; size: once; D: NA; J: TRBJ1-5; V: TRBV19; CDR3: CASSLQKGRQYSNQPQHF; DNA: TGTGCCAGTAGCCTACAAAAAGGGAGGCAATATAGCAATCAGCCCCAGCATTTT
length: 12; size: NA; D: TRBD1; J: TRBJ1-2; V: TRBV25-1; CDR3: CAIAGGTGDYTF; DNA: TGTGCCATCGCTGGAGGGACAGGGGACTACACCTTC
length: 15; size: NA; D: NA; J: TRBJ1-3; V: TRBV4-1; CDR3: CASSQGQFSGNTIYF; DNA: TGCGCCAGCAGCCAAGGACAGTTCTCTGGAAACACCATATATTTT
length: 15; size: NA; D: TRBD1; J: TRBJ1-1; V: TRBV27; CDR3: CATRLATGANTEAFF; DNA: TGTGCCACCCGTCTGGCCACAGGGGCGAACACTGAAGCTTTCTTT
length: 12; size: NA; D: NA; J: TRBJ2-5; V: TRBV29-1; CDR3: CSAYRGGETQYF; DNA: TGCAGCGCCTACAGGGGGGGGGAGACCCAGTACTTC
length: 13; size: NA; D: NA; J: TRBJ2-1; V: TRBV7-2; CDR3: CASSLGGPLSEFF; DNA: TGTGCCAGCAGCTTAGGAGGCCCCCTCAGCGAGTTCTTC
length: 13; size: NA; D: NA; J: TRBJ1-2; V: TRBV28; CDR3: CASSFIQGNGYTF; DNA: TGTGCCAGCAGTTTTATCCAGGGTAATGGCTACACCTTC
length: 13; size: NA; D: TRBD1; J: TRBJ1-5; V: TRBV28; CDR3: CASRDRVNQPQHF; DNA: TGTGCCAGCAGAGACAGGGTCAATCAGCCCCAGCATTTT
length: 14; size: NA; D: TRBD1; J: TRBJ2-3; V: TRBV2; CDR3: CASSEAPGTGRQYF; DNA: TGTGCCAGCAGTGAAGCCCCAGGGACAGGGAGGCAGTATTTT
length: 13; size: NA; D: NA; J: TRBJ1-1; V: TRBV11-2; CDR3: CASSLDGASVAFF; DNA: TGTGCCAGCAGCTTAGACGGGGCCTCCGTCGCTTTCTTT
length: 14; size: NA; D: NA; J: TRBJ2-3; V: TRBV18; CDR3: CASSPGVSTDTQYF; DNA: TGTGCCAGCTCACCAGGAGTTAGCACAGATACGCAGTATTTT
length: 11; size: NA; D: NA; J: TRBJ1-4; V: TRBV20-1; CDR3: CSARGDLGLFF; DNA: TGCAGTGCTAGAGGGGACCTAGGGCTGTTTTTT
length: 15; size: once; D: TRBD1; J: TRBJ1-2; V: TRBV5-6; CDR3: CASSPRTGGASGYTF; DNA: TGTGCCAGCAGCCCGAGGACAGGGGGCGCGAGTGGCTACACCTTC
length: 15; size: NA; D: TRBD1; J: TRBJ2-3; V: TRBV10-2; CDR3: CASSLHRGQTDTQYF; DNA: TGCGCCAGCAGTCTCCACAGGGGGCAAACAGATACGCAGTATTTT
length: 13; size: NA; D: NA; J: TRBJ2-4; V: TRBV7-3; CDR3: CASSTTPKNIQYF; DNA: TGTGCCAGCAGCACTACACCCAAAAACATTCAGTACTTC
length: 16; size: once; D: NA; J: TRBJ1-4; V: TRBV18; CDR3: CASSPLSGTLNEKLFF; DNA: TGTGCCAGCTCACCACTATCCGGGACTCTTAATGAAAAACTGTTTTTT
length: 15; size: NA; D: NA; J: TRBJ2-7; V: TRBV7-2; CDR3: CASSSHRDTTYEQYF; DNA: TGTGCCAGCAGTTCGCACCGGGACACCACCTACGAGCAGTACTTC
length: 17; size: once; D: TRBD2; J: TRBJ2-5; V: TRBV7-2; CDR3: CASSLVASGRSLETQYF; DNA: TGTGCCAGCAGCTTAGTCGCTAGCGGGAGATCTTTGGAGACCCAGTACTTC
length: 13; size: NA; D: NA; J: TRBJ2-2; V: TRBV5-6; CDR3: CASSWVGTGELFF; DNA: TGTGCCAGCAGCTGGGTGGGTACCGGGGAGCTGTTTTTT
length: 13; size: NA; D: NA; J: TRBJ2-7; V: TRBV6-6; CDR3: CASSYRDNYEQYF; DNA: TGTGCCAGCAGTTATAGGGACAATTACGAGCAGTACTTC
length: 13; size: NA; D: NA; J: TRBJ2-7; V: TRBV18; CDR3: CASSTETGYEQYF; DNA: TGTGCCAGCTCAACGGAGACGGGCTACGAGCAGTACTTC
length: 16; size: NA; D: NA; J: TRBJ1-1; V: TRBV5-4; CDR3: CASSLTSAPLMPEAFF; DNA: TGTGCCAGCAGCCTTACTTCGGCCCCATTAATGCCCGAAGCTTTCTTT
length: 13; size: NA; D: NA; J: TRBJ1-6; V: TRBV5-1; CDR3: CASSLNEASPLHF; DNA: TGCGCCAGCAGCTTAAACGAGGCGTCACCCCTCCACTTT
length: 16; size: once; D: TRBD2; J: TRBJ2-1; V: TRBV5-1; CDR3: CASSFGLAGMVDEQFF; DNA: TGCGCCAGCAGCTTCGGACTAGCGGGAATGGTGGATGAGCAGTTCTTC
length: 14; size: once; D: TRBD2; J: TRBJ2-2; V: TRBV4-3; CDR3: CASSQDGGTGELFF; DNA: TGCGCCAGCAGCCAAGACGGGGGGACCGGGGAGCTGTTTTTT
length: 14; size: NA; D: NA; J: TRBJ2-5; V: TRBV12-1; CDR3: CASSSGTGEATQYF; DNA: TGTGCCAGCAGCTCTGGGACAGGGGAAGCGACCCAGTACTTC
length: 15; size: few; D: NA; J: TRBJ2-7; V: TRBV5-1; CDR3: CASSLLSGDSYEQYF; DNA: TGCGCCAGCAGCTTGTTATCGGGGGACTCCTACGAGCAGTACTTC
length: 18; size: NA; D: TRBD1; J: TRBJ2-3; V: TRBV7-2; CDR3: CASSTRLVTGASTDTQYF; DNA: TGTGCCAGCAGCACTCGCCTCGTGACAGGGGCTAGCACAGATACGCAGTATTTT
length: 16; size: many; D: NA; J: TRBJ1-6; V: TRBV5-6; CDR3: CASSPDGGLYNSPLHF; DNA: TGTGCCAGCAGCCCCGACGGGGGACTCTATAATTCACCCCTCCACTTT
length: 16; size: NA; D: TRBD1; J: TRBJ2-2; V: TRBV27; CDR3: CASSLDRGKEAGELFF; DNA: TGTGCCAGCAGTTTGGACAGGGGAAAGGAGGCCGGGGAGCTGTTTTTT
length: 14; size: NA; D: NA; J: TRBJ2-3; V: TRBV7-6; CDR3: CASSQGPVTDTQYF; DNA: TGTGCCAGCAGCCAAGGTCCTGTAACAGATACGCAGTATTTT
length: 15; size: NA; D: NA; J: TRBJ2-3; V: TRBV5-1; CDR3: CASSLEGSSTDTQYF; DNA: TGCGCCAGCAGCTTGGAGGGCTCTAGCACAGATACGCAGTATTTT
length: 14; size: few; D: NA; J: TRBJ1-5; V: TRBV7-2; CDR3: CASSLVGRGQPQHF; DNA: TGTGCCAGCAGCTTAGTGGGCAGGGGACAGCCCCAGCATTTT
length: 14; size: NA; D: TRBD1; J: TRBJ2-7; V: TRBV14; CDR3: CASSPRQGAYEQYF; DNA: TGTGCCAGCAGCCCCCGGCAGGGGGCCTACGAGCAGTACTTC
length: 13; size: NA; D: TRBD1; J: TRBJ1-1; V: TRBV29-1; CDR3: CSAEGQSNTEAFF; DNA: TGCAGCGCGGAGGGACAGTCGAACACTGAAGCTTTCTTT
length: 15; size: few; D: TRBD2; J: TRBJ2-5; V: TRBV11-2; CDR3: CASRRTSGSGETQYF; DNA: TGTGCCAGCCGACGAACTAGCGGGAGTGGGGAGACCCAGTACTTC
length: 17; size: NA; D: TRBD2; J: TRBJ2-1; V: TRBV11-2; CDR3: CASSSRNRLAVAPEQFF; DNA: TGTGCCAGCAGCTCCCGAAACAGACTAGCGGTTGCCCCAGAGCAGTTCTTC
length: 15; size: NA; D: NA; J: TRBJ1-3; V: TRBV9; CDR3: CASSITGLSGNTIYF; DNA: TGTGCCAGCAGCATAACCGGGCTGTCTGGAAACACCATATATTTT
length: 20; size: NA; D: NA; J: TRBJ1-6; V: TRBV15; CDR3: CATSRVTSPRGGGGNSPLHF; DNA: TGTGCCACCAGCAGAGTGACTTCTCCAAGGGGAGGAGGGGGAAATTCACCCCTCCACTTT
length: 13; size: NA; D: NA; J: TRBJ1-2; V: TRBV5-1; CDR3: CASSLAVGQGYTF; DNA: TGCGCCAGCAGCCTGGCGGTCGGGCAAGGCTACACCTTC
length: 16; size: NA; D: NA; J: TRBJ2-3; V: TRBV19; CDR3: CASSGRAAPSTDTQYF; DNA: TGTGCCAGTAGTGGTAGAGCGGCCCCTAGCACAGATACGCAGTATTTT
length: 16; size: NA; D: TRBD1; J: TRBJ1-2; V: TRBV2; CDR3: CASRGQGGLGNYGYTF; DNA: TGTGCCAGCAGGGGACAGGGGGGATTGGGTAACTATGGCTACACCTTC
length: 13; size: NA; D: NA; J: TRBJ2-7; V: TRBV7-2; CDR3: CASSLRQDGEQYF; DNA: TGTGCCAGCAGCTTAAGACAGGACGGCGAGCAGTACTTC
length: 15; size: NA; D: NA; J: TRBJ1-6; V: TRBV6-1; CDR3: CASSNREIGNSPLHF; DNA: TGTGCCAGCAGCAACAGGGAGATAGGGAATTCACCCCTCCACTTT
length: 15; size: few; D: NA; J: TRBJ1-4; V: TRBV15; CDR3: CATSRDRRGNEKLFF; DNA: TGTGCCACCAGCAGAGATAGAAGAGGTAATGAAAAACTGTTTTTT
length: 14; size: few; D: NA; J: TRBJ1-2; V: TRBV28; CDR3: CASSLAGDNYGYTF; DNA: TGTGCCAGCAGTTTAGCGGGTGACAACTATGGCTACACCTTC
length: 13; size: NA; D: NA; J: TRBJ1-1; V: TRBV2; CDR3: CASSRGRNSEAFF; DNA: TGTGCCAGCAGTCGGGGTCGTAACTCTGAAGCTTTCTTT
length: 14; size: NA; D: TRBD1; J: TRBJ2-1; V: TRBV5-1; CDR3: CASGRDRGDNEQFF; DNA: TGCGCCAGCGGACGAGACAGGGGTGATAATGAGCAGTTCTTC
length: 14; size: NA; D: NA; J: TRBJ1-4; V: TRBV19; CDR3: CASSFGVVAGKLFF; DNA: TGTGCCAGTAGTTTTGGGGTGGTGGCGGGAAAACTGTTTTTT
length: 14; size: NA; D: NA; J: TRBJ1-5; V: TRBV10-3; CDR3: CAISEISGSQPQHF; DNA: TGTGCCATCAGTGAGATATCGGGTAGTCAGCCCCAGCATTTT
length: 13; size: NA; D: NA; J: TRBJ1-2; V: TRBV5-4; CDR3: CASSFSRNYGYTF; DNA: TGTGCCAGCAGCTTTAGCAGGAACTATGGCTACACCTTC
length: 15; size: once; D: NA; J: TRBJ2-1; V: TRBV27; CDR3: CASSFILSTYNEQFF; DNA: TGTGCCAGCAGTTTCATTTTGTCAACCTACAATGAGCAGTTCTTC